This entry lists 12 T cell receptor beta chains sequenced from one sample in a study of cytotoxic CD8 clonotypes in ibrutinib-treated CLL. This table comes from immunoSEQ multiplex PCR, and its TCRdb copy is limited to in-frame clones, with some not included. This repertoire shows approximately 97,000 clones, 75% to 80% found once; its top ten account for 20% to 25%. The material was PBMCs, obtained after 24 months of ibrutinib treatment. The receptors were sampled from a human donor with chronic lymphocytic leukemia.

The rearrangement joins TRBV2 to TRBJ2-3; D is possibly TRBD2 (6 bases). Trimming stripped 6 bases from V and 5 bases from J, with 18 bases between. The CDR3 spans 15 residues. Looked up from germline, CDR1 is SNHLY and CDR2 is FYNNEI. CDR3 in DNA: TGTGCCAGCAGGGCCCGGGGGTTGGCGGGAGATACGCAGTATTTT. It is translated as CASRARGLAGDTQYF.

The V gene is TRBV15, the J gene TRBJ2-5; D is possibly TRBD1 or TRBD2 (5 bases each). Germline loops: CDR1 LNHNV, CDR2 YYDKDF (reference sequence). CDR3 length equals 18 residues. V was cut by 0 bases and J by 4 bases, with 21 bases left in between. For the CDR3, the DNA is TGTGCCACCAGCAGAGATCTGGGGACCCATCTTAGGGGAGAGACCCAGTACTTC. Its protein product is CATSRDLGTHLRGETQYF.

V is TRBV19 and J is TRBJ1-1, with D possibly TRBD1 on 5 matching bases. In germline, CDR1 is LNHDA, CDR2 SQIVND (reference sequence). Between the trimmed V and J ends, which lost 2 bases and 1 base, there was a span of 20 bases. The CDR3 extends over 18 amino acids. This CDR3 is CASSITLSRPGGNTEAFF. In DNA form, the CDR3 reads TGTGCCAGTAGTATAACTTTATCAAGGCCTGGGGGGAACACTGAAGCTTTCTTT.

The rearrangement links TRBV9 to TRBJ1-5; tentative D call: TRBD1 (5 bases). The V end was cut by 3 bases, the J end by 0 bases, with 10 bases between. CDR1 and CDR2 (germline): SGDLS, YYNGEE. The CDR3 consists of 15 residues. This CDR3 reads CASSAGGDSNQPQHF. The DNA of the CDR3 is TGTGCCAGCAGCGCCGGGGGAGATAGCAATCAGCCCCAGCATTTT.

V and J are TRBV27 and TRBJ2-1; D is perhaps TRBD2 (5 bases). This CDR3 has 16 amino acids. V was pared by 6 bases and J by 2 bases, with 17 bases between. Germline CDR1 is MNHEY and CDR2 is SMNVEV (reference sequence). The CDR3 DNA reads as TGTGCCAGCAGCTCAACACGGACTTTTGCCTACAATGAGCAGTTCTTC. Translating gives CASSSTRTFAYNEQFF.

The chain couples TRBV7-2 to TRBJ1-1; no clear D gene. Trimming pared 6 bases from V and 3 bases from J, leaving 11 bases between. The germline CDR1 and CDR2 sequences are SGHTA and FQGNSA. The CDR3 sequence is 13 residues long. The CDR3 DNA sequence: TGTGCCAGCAGTCGCGATGTCGACACTGAAGCTTTCTTT. It is translated as CASSRDVDTEAFF. The entire variable domain, with the rest obtained from reference TRBV7-2 and TRBJ1-1, is as follows: GAGVSQSPSNKVTEKGKDVELRCDPISGHTALYWYRQSLGQGLEFLIYFQGNSAPDKSGLPSDRFSAERTGGSVSTLTIQRTQQEDSAVYLCASSRDVDTEAFFGQGTRLTVV.

The chain joins TRBV9 to TRBJ2-1; no firm D call. Per the germline V gene, CDR1 is SGDLS and CDR2 is YYNGEE. V lost 4 bases, J lost 6 bases, and 14 bases lay in between. This CDR3 has 14 amino acids. The CDR3 nucleotides are TGTGCCAGCAGCTATGTGGTAGCCTCCAATGAGCAGTTCTTC. Translated: CASSYVVASNEQFF.

The chain uses TRBV28 and TRBJ2-7, with 7 bases fitting TRBD2. V was pared by 5 bases and J by 2 bases, with 9 bases of the junction left unmatched. The CDR3 extends over 15 amino acids. Germline loops: CDR1 MDHEN, CDR2 SYDVKM. The CDR3 protein is CASSLAASGTYEQYF. The DNA for the CDR3 is TGTGCCAGCAGTCTAGCGGCTAGCGGAACCTACGAGCAGTACTTC. The full variable domain, with the rest looked up from reference TRBV28 and TRBJ2-7, is DVKVTQSSRYLVKRTGEKVFLECVQDMDHENMFWYRQDPGLGLRLIYFSYDVKMKEKGDIPEGYSVSREKKERFSLILESASTNQTSMYLCASSLAASGTYEQYFGPGTRLTVT.

The rearrangement joins TRBV5-1 to TRBJ1-2; no reliable D call. Looked up from germline, CDR1 is SGHRS and CDR2 is YFSETQ. The V end was cut by 1 base, the J end by 0 bases, with 16 bases between. CDR3 length equals 17 residues. The CDR3, as DNA: TGCGCCAGCAGCTTGATCGGTAAAAGAAGCGCTAACTATGGCTACACCTTC. Residues: CASSLIGKRSANYGYTF.

This clone appeared once. The V gene is TRBV28, the J gene TRBJ1-2; a possible D gene is TRBD1 (6 bases). This CDR3 has 14 residues. Trimming shortened V by 7 bases and J by 5 bases, and 17 bases separated the two germline ends. Germline CDR1 and CDR2: MDHEN and SYDVKM. The CDR3 sequence is CASTLGTSYYGYTF. The CDR3 DNA follows: TGTGCCAGCACCCTGGGGACAAGCTATTATGGCTACACCTTC.

The chain recombines TRBV16 with TRBJ2-5; 14 bases agree with TRBD2. This CDR3 has 17 residues. Germline V gene sequence: CDR1 KGHSY, CDR2 FQNENV. Losses at the gene ends were 4 bases for V and 5 bases for J; bases not matched to a gene: 9. The CDR3 nucleotides read TGTGCCAGCAGCCCCGGACTAGCGGGAGGATCCCCGGAGACCCAGTACTTC. This gives the protein CASSPGLAGGSPETQYF. The whole variable domain, filled in from reference TRBV16 and TRBJ2-5, reads GEEVAQTPKHLVRGEGQKAKLYCAPIKGHSYVFWYQQVLKNEFKFLISFQNENVFDETGMPKERFSAKCLPNSPCSLEIQATKLEDSAVYFCASSPGLAGGSPETQYFGPGTRLLVL.

This clone was found a few times. The chain joins TRBV18 to TRBJ2-7; D is unresolved. The CDR3 extends over 12 amino acids. V dropped 4 bases and J dropped 0 bases, with 4 bases sitting between them. CDR1 is KGHSH, CDR2 LQKENI, per germline. The CDR3 DNA reads as TGTGCCAGCTCACTGAGCTCCTACGAGCAGTACTTC. Its protein product is CASSLSSYEQYF.